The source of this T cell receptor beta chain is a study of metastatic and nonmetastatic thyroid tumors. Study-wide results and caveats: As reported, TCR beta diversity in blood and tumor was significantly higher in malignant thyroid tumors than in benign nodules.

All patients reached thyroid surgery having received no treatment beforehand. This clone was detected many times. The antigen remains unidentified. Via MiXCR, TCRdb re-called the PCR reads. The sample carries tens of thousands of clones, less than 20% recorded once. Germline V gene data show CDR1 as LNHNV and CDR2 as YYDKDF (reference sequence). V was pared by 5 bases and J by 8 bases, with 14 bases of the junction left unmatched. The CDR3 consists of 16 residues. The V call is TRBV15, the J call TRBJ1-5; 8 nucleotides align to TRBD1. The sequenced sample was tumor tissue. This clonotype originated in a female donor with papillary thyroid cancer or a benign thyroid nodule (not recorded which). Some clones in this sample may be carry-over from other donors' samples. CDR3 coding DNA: TGTGCCACCAGCGAAACCCAGGGGGCCCAAAGAAAGCCCCAGCATTTT. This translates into CATSETQGAQRKPQHF.